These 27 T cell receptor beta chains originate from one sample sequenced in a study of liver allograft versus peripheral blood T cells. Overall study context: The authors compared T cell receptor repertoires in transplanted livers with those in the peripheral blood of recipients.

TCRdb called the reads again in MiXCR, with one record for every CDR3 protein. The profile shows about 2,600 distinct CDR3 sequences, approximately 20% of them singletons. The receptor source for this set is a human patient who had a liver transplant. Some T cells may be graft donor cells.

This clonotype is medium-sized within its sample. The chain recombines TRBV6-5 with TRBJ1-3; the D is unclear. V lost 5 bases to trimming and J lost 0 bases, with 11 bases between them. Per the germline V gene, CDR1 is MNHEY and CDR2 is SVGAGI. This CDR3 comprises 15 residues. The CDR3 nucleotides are TGTGCCAGCAGTCTGACGGCGGGCTCTGGAAACACCATATATTTT. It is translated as CASSLTAGSGNTIYF.

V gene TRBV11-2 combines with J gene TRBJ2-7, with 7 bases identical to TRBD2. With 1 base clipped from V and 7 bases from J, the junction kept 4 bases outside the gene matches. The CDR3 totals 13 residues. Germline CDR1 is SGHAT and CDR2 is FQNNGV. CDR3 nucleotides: TGTGCCAGCAGCTTAGCGGGAGGTGGAGAGCAGTACTTC. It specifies CASSLAGGGEQYF.

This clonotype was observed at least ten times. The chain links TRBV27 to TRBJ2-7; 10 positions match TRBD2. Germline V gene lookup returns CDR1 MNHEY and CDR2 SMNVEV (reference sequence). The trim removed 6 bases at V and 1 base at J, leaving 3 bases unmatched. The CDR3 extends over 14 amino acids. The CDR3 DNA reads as TGTGCCAGCAGACCTAGCGGGAGTTCCTACGAGCAGTACTTC. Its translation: CASRPSGSSYEQYF.

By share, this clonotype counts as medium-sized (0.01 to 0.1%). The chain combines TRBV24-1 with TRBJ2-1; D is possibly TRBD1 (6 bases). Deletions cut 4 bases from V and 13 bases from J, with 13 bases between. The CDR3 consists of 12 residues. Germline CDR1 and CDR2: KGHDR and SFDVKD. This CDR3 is CATSDINRVQFF. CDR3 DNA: TGTGCCACCAGTGACATTAACAGGGTCCAGTTCTTC.

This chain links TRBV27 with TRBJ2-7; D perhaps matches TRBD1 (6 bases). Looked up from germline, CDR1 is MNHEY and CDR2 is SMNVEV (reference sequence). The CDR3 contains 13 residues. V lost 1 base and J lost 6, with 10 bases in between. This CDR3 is CASSLWGPGEQYF. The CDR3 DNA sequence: TGTGCCAGCAGTTTATGGGGGCCTGGCGAGCAGTACTTC.

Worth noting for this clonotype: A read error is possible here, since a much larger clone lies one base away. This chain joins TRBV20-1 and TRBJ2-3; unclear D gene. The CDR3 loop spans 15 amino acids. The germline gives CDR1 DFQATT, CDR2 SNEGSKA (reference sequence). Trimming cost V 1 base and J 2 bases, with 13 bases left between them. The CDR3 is CSARGTKVATDTQYF. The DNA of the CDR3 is TGCAGTGCTAGAGGAACAAAGGTGGCCACAGATACGCAGTATTTT.

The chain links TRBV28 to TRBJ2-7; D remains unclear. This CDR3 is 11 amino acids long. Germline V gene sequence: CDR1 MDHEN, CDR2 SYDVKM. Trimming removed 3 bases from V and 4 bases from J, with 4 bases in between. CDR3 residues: CASSFTYEQYF. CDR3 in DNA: TGTGCCAGCAGTTTCACTTACGAGCAGTACTTC.

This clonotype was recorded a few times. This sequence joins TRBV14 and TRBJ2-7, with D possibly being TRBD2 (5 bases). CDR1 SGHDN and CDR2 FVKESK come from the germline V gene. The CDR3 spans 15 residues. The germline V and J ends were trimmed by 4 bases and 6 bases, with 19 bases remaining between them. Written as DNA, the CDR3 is TGTGCCAGCAGCCCATCCTGGACCCCGGGGTCCGAGCAGTACTTC. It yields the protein CASSPSWTPGSEQYF. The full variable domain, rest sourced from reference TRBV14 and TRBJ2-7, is EAGVTQFPSHSVIEKGQTVTLRCDPISGHDNLYWYRRVMGKEIKFLLHFVKESKQDESGMPNNRFLAERTGGTYSTLKVQPAELEDSGVYFCASSPSWTPGSEQYFGPGTRLTVT.

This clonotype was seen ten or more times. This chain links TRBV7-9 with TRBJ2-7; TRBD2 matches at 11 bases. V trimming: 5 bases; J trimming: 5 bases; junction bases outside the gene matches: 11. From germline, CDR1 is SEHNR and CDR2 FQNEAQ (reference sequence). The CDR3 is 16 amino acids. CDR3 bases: TGTGCCAGCAGCATCGGTCGGGGACTAGCGGATGACGAGCAGTACTTC. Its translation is CASSIGRGLADDEQYF.

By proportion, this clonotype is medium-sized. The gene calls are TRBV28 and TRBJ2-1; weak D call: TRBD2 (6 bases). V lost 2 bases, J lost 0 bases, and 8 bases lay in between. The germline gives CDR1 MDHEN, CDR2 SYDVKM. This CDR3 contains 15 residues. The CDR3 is CASSLAGSSYNEQFF. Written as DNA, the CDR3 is TGTGCCAGCAGTTTAGCGGGGAGCTCCTACAATGAGCAGTTCTTC.

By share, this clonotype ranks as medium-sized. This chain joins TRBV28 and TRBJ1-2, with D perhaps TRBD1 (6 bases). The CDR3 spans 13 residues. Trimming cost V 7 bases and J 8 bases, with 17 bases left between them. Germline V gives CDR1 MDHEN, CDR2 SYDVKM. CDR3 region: CASNLRGARGYTF. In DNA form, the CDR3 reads TGTGCCAGCAACCTGCGGGGGGCGCGCGGCTACACCTTC.

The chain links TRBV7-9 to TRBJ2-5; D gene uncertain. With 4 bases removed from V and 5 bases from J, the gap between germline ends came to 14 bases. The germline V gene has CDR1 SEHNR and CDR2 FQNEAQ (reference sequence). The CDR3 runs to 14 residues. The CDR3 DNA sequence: TGTGCCAGCAGCTCCCCAGACTCCGTCGAGACCCAGTACTTC. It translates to CASSSPDSVETQYF.

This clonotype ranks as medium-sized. CDR3 sequence: CASSQTGTKNIQYF. DNA for the CDR3: TGTGCCAGCAGTCAGACAGGGACCAAAAACATTCAGTACTTC. The gene calls are TRBV27 and TRBJ2-4; 7 nucleotides match TRBD1. J gave up 2 bases and V 5 bases, and 3 bases lay outside the gene matches. Germline V lookup: CDR1 MNHEY, CDR2 SMNVEV (reference sequence). The CDR3 consists of 14 residues.

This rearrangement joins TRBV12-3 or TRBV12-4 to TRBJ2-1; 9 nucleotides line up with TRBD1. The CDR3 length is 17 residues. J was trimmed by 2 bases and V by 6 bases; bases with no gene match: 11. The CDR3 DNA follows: TGTGCCAGCAGACGTCCCGGGACAGGGTCCACCTACAATGAGCAGTTCTTC. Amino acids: CASRRPGTGSTYNEQFF.

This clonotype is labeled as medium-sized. The CDR3 sequence is CATSDFPGGKGEQFF. The CDR3, as DNA: TGTGCCACCAGTGATTTTCCGGGGGGGAAGGGTGAGCAGTTCTTC. V usage is TRBV24-1 and J usage is TRBJ2-1; 8 bases are shared with TRBD2. The V gene's germline CDR1 is KGHDR and CDR2 SFDVKD. The CDR3 covers 15 residues. Germline trimming cut 1 base from V and 9 bases from J; bases unmatched to any gene: 7.

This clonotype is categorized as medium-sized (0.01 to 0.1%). The DNA for the CDR3 is TGTGCCAGCAGCTTCCAGGGCGGGAATTACGAGCAGTACTTC. Translation: CASSFQGGNYEQYF. V usage is TRBV5-4 and J usage is TRBJ2-7, with TRBD2 as a possible D gene (6 bases). Looked up from germline, CDR1 is SGHNT and CDR2 is YYREEE (reference sequence). This CDR3 comprises 14 residues. V was trimmed by 2 bases and J by 4 bases, leaving 13 bases between them.

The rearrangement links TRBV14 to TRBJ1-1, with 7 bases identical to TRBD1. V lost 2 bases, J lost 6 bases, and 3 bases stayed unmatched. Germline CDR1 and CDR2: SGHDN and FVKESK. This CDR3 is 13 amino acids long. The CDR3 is CASSQRGHPEAFF. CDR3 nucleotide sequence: TGTGCCAGCAGCCAAAGGGGGCATCCTGAAGCTTTCTTT.

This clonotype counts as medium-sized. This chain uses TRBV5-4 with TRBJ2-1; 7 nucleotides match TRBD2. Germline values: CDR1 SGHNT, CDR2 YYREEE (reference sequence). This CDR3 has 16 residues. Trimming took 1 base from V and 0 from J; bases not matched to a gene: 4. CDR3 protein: CASSLKWTSSYNEQFF. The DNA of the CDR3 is TGTGCCAGCAGCTTGAAATGGACTAGCTCCTACAATGAGCAGTTCTTC.

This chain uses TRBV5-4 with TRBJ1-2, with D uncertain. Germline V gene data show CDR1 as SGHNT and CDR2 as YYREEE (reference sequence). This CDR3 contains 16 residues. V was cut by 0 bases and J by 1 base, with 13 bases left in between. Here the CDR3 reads CASSLGVERLNYGYTF. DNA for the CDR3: TGTGCCAGCAGCTTGGGGGTTGAGCGGCTTAACTATGGCTACACCTTC.

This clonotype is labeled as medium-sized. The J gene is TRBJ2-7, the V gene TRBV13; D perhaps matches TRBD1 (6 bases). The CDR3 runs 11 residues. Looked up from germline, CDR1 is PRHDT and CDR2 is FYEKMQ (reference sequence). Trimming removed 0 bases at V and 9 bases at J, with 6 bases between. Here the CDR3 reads CASSLGGAQYF. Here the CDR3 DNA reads TGTGCCAGCAGCTTAGGGGGGGCGCAGTACTTC.

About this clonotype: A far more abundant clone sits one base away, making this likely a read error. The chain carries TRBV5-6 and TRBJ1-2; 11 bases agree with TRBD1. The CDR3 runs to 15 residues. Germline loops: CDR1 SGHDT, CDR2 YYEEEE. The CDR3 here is CAISPGTGGIYGYTF. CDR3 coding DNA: TGTGCCATCAGCCCAGGGACAGGGGGAATCTATGGCTACACCTTC.

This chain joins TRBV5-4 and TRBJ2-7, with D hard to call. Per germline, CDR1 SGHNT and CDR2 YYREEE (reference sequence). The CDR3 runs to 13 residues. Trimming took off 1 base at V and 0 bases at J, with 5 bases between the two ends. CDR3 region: CASSLWSSYEQYF. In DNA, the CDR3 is TGTGCCAGCAGCTTGTGGAGCTCCTACGAGCAGTACTTC. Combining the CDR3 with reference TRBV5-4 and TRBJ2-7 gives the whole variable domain ETGVTQSPTHLIKTRGQQVTLRCSSQSGHNTVSWYQQALGQGPQFIFQYYREEENGRGNFPPRFSGLQFPNYSSELNVNALELDDSALYLCASSLWSSYEQYFGPGTRLTVT.

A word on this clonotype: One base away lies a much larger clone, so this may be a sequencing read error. CDR3 in amino acids: CASSQAANEQSF. For the CDR3, the DNA is TGTGCCAGCAGCCAGGCGGCGAATGAGCAGTCCTTC. The chain carries TRBV27 and TRBJ2-1; no definite D call. Germline V gene data show CDR1 as MNHEY and CDR2 as SMNVEV (reference sequence). The CDR3 spans 12 residues.

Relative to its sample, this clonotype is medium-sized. CDR3 sequence (DNA): TGTGCCAGCAGTACGACCCGGGACAAGAGCTCCTACGAGCAGTACTTC. Translating gives CASSTTRDKSSYEQYF. The genes are TRBV2 and TRBJ2-7, with TRBD1 as a possible D gene (6 bases). The germline V and J ends were trimmed by 5 bases and 0 bases, with 17 bases remaining between them. The CDR3 totals 16 residues. The germline V gene encodes CDR1 SNHLY and CDR2 FYNNEI. The whole variable domain, filled in from reference TRBV2 and TRBJ2-7, reads EPEVTQTPSHQVTQMGQEVILRCVPISNHLYFYWYRQILGQKVEFLVSFYNNEISEKSEIFDDQFSVERPDGSNFTLKIRSTKLEDSAMYFCASSTTRDKSSYEQYFGPGTRLTVT.

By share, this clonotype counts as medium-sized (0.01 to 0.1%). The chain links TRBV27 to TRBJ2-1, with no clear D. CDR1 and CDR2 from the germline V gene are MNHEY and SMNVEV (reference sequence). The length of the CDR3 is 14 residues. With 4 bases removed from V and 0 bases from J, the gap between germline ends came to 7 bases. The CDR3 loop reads CASSSPFSYNEQFF. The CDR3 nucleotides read TGTGCCAGCAGTTCCCCTTTCTCCTACAATGAGCAGTTCTTC.

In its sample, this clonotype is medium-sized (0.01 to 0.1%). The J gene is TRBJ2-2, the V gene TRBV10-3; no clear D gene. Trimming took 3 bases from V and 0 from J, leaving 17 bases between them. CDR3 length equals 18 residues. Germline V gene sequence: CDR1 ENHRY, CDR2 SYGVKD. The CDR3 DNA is TGTGCCATCAGTGAACCCGGCCATGAGAGGTCGAACACCGGGGAGCTGTTTTTT. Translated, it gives CAISEPGHERSNTGELFF.

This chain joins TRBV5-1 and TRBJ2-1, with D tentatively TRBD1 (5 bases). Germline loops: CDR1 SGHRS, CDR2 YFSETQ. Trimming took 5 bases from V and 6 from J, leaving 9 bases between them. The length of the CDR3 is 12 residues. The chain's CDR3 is CASRAGRNEQFF. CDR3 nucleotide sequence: TGCGCCAGCAGAGCAGGGCGCAATGAGCAGTTCTTC.